Given below is one T cell receptor (beta chain) in context. It lacks a known antigen. The junction differs from germline at one of its ends, possibly a read error. The CDR3 contains 14 residues, cysteine and phenylalanine counted. Only CDR3 DNA remains: 42 bases, in frame from the first base. The data are from a study of tumor-infiltrating lymphocytes in primary liver carcinoma (dated by TCRdb to 2016 to 2017). General notes on the study: Hepatocellular carcinoma (four) or combined HCC and intrahepatic cholangiocarcinoma (one) was present in the five patients, who were three men and two women aged 30 to 69 years. Reproducibility between technical replicate repertoires was high, with correlation coefficients above 0.95 and mean shared-clone rates roughly 0.91. The tumors of the five patients were staged as T1-T3 N0M0, with maximum diameters ranging from about 4.2 to 11 cm. Agilent mRNA microarray profiling was performed on the roughly 25 tumor region samples to relate TCRbeta repertoire diversity to the local molecular phenotype. Roughly 3.5 to 8 million productive TCRbeta reads were obtained per sample, and no significant difference in read depth was found between tissue types. A total of 35 specimens from 5 patients, comprising 25 or so tumor regions, 5 adjacent noncancerous liver tissues and 5 peripheral blood samples, were covered by TCRbeta repertoire sequencing. For each liver tumor, the study sampled five regions along with adjacent normal tissue and blood, and applied TCRbeta repertoire sequencing, expression microarrays and whole-exome sequencing.

Findings and caveats that apply to the study as a whole: Only the TCR beta chain was sequenced, which likely underestimates true repertoire diversity because unpaired alpha chains were not captured. Just about 8-25% of top clones turned up in all five regions of a tumor, which suggests spatial heterogeneity among tumor-infiltrating T cells. Compared with blood, tumors had a significantly larger share of the repertoire taken up by the top 250 clones (p = 0.039). Only 4 or 5 patients were included in the study, and the authors note that the findings should be validated in a larger study. Consistent with antigen-driven expansion, pairs of tumor regions showed higher repertoire overlap (mean approximately 35%) than either tumor-adjacent pairs (approximately 17%) or tumor-blood pairs (approximately 15%). Comparison of CD4+ and CD8+ T cell repertoires was precluded by the use of bulk unsorted samples.

Starting from approximately 500 ng total RNA, TCRbeta-specific cDNA was produced by reverse transcription with a constant-region primer and ProtoScript II reverse transcriptase. Three nested multiplex PCR rounds, following a slightly modified ARM-PCR procedure, were used to build the TCRbeta libraries. Each of the first two PCR rounds ran for approximately 10 cycles and used multiplex TRBV1-TRBV30 forward primers together with a Cbeta reverse primer. Sample barcodes and Illumina adapters were added in a final 25-cycle PCR using Deep VentR polymerase. Before sequencing, amplicons of 200-500 bp were gel-purified using a QIAquick gel extraction kit. An Illumina HiSeq 2500 was used to sequence the TCRbeta amplicons, generating 250-bp paired-end reads. As for how the authors treated the data: Trimmomatic v0.33 was used to quality-trim the reads, and FLASH v1.2.11 was used to merge paired reads so that full CDR3 sequences could be recovered. MiGEC v1.2.1b assigned V, D and J germline segments to the rearranged TCRbeta sequences. Clonotype statistics, along with Shannon-Wiener diversity indices, were calculated using VDJtools v1.0.0. To cut down on sampling bias, every analysis after diversity analysis relied on just the 250 most abundant clonotypes from each sample. The raw public data were reprocessed by TCRdb itself: fastp quality trimming at Q25, MiXCR clonotype calling, in-frame beta chains only. Rows are combined by CDR3 protein, so each entry shows the most common genes and DNA. The V and J calls and clone size are TCRdb's, not the authors'. This sample gives about 60,000 distinct CDR3 sequences in total; about two thirds of them show up just once. Jointly, the top ten make up approximately 37% of the sample.

Without any cell sorting, total RNA and DNA were extracted together from roughly 20-30 mg of bulk tissue using the AllPrep DNA/RNA mini kit. Roughly five patients with histopathologically diagnosed primary liver carcinoma underwent surgical resection in China between November 2015 and March 2016. Patients had chronic HBV infection and were treatment-naive at sampling. Each tumor was sampled at five spatially separated regions: the tumor centre plus the superior, inferior, left-lateral and right-lateral poles. More than 80% viable tumor cells were found by histology in every tumor sample. Pieces of fresh tumor and adjacent tissue were cut in half, with one half kept in RNAlater at -80 degrees C and the other half sent for histology.

This clonotype was sampled from a man aged 35-49 years with primary liver carcinoma and hepatitis B virus infection. The sample taken for sequencing was liver tumor tissue from sampling region 4. The cell subset or site label here, explained by the study, means: tumor region T4, right-lateral pole. The chain couples TRBV12-3 or TRBV12-4 to TRBJ2-1, and possibly TRBD1, on 6 matching bases. The CDR3 region: CATTQGSAHNEQSF. At the DNA level, the sequence is TGTGCCACAACTCAGGGGTCCGCCCACAATGAGCAGTCCTTC.